This entry lists 19 T cell receptor beta chains sequenced from one sample in a study of shared clonotypes between healthy human individuals. Naive CD8 cells lacked CD45RO, underwent positive selection for CCR7 and left out terminally differentiated effector memory CD45RA+ cells. Libraries were prepared by immunoSEQ multiplex PCR; TCRdb keeps only in-frame clonotypes and omits some of them. The sample lists about 2 million clones; around 96% were seen once. The sample comprised naive CD8+ T cells sorted from blood. Receptor source: a man aged 18 to 30 in good health.

The J gene is TRBJ1-4, the V gene TRBV13, with D possibly being TRBD1 (6 bases). V was clipped by 4 bases and J by 4 bases, with 16 bases between them. This CDR3 is built from 16 residues. CDR1 PRHDT and CDR2 FYEKMQ come from the germline V gene (reference sequence). This CDR3 reads CASSSTGTLNNEKLFF. CDR3 bases: TGTGCCAGCAGCTCCACCGGGACACTTAATAATGAAAAACTGTTTTTT. The variable domain in full, completed from reference TRBV13 and TRBJ1-4, reads AAGVIQSPRHLIKEKRETATLKCYPIPRHDTVYWYQQGPGQDPQFLISFYEKMQSDKGSIPDRFSAQQFSDYHSELNMSSLELGDSALYFCASSSTGTLNNEKLFFGSGTQLSVL.

This clone has a single count. The rearrangement joins TRBV28 to TRBJ1-1; D possibly corresponds to TRBD1 (5 bases). Trimming took off 5 bases at V and 9 bases at J, with 19 bases between the two ends. Germline values: CDR1 MDHEN, CDR2 SYDVKM. This CDR3 region has 14 residues. The CDR3 here is CASSHQGYGTQAFF. CDR3 in DNA: TGTGCCAGCAGTCACCAGGGTTATGGCACCCAAGCTTTCTTT.

The rearrangement links TRBV6-5 to TRBJ2-7; 8 nucleotides line up with TRBD2. Germline lookup yields CDR1 MNHEY and CDR2 SVGAGI. CDR3 length equals 14 residues. The J segment lost 6 bases and the V segment lost 6 bases, leaving 10 bases of the junction unmatched. DNA for the CDR3: TGTGCCAGCAGGCGGACTAGCCCGTGGTTCGAGCAGTACTTC. This gives the protein CASRRTSPWFEQYF.

The chain uses TRBV13 and TRBJ1-2, with D hard to call. This CDR3 spans 12 amino acids. Looked up from germline, CDR1 is PRHDT and CDR2 is FYEKMQ (reference sequence). V lost 5 bases and J lost 6, with 10 bases in between. The CDR3: CASSAFSNGYTF. CDR3 DNA sequence: TGTGCCAGCAGCGCCTTTTCGAATGGCTACACCTTC. Looking up the rest from reference TRBV13 and TRBJ1-2 gives the full variable domain: AAGVIQSPRHLIKEKRETATLKCYPIPRHDTVYWYQQGPGQDPQFLISFYEKMQSDKGSIPDRFSAQQFSDYHSELNMSSLELGDSALYFCASSAFSNGYTFGSGTRLTVV.

In this sample, this clone turned up once. The chain has TRBV4-1 and TRBJ2-7; D is uncertain. Trimming took 2 bases from V and 1 from J, leaving 12 bases between them. The CDR3 runs to 15 residues. Germline loops: CDR1 MGHRA, CDR2 YSYEKL. As DNA, the CDR3 is TGCGCCAGCAGCCAAATAATCGGCATGTCCTACGAGCAGTACTTC. Protein: CASSQIIGMSYEQYF.

V and J are TRBV5-4 and TRBJ2-5; D perhaps matches TRBD1 (5 bases). V was trimmed by 6 bases and J by 4 bases, leaving 7 bases between them. CDR1 is SGHNT and CDR2 is YYREEE in the germline V gene (reference sequence). The CDR3 has 11 residues. This chain's CDR3 is CASTQGETQYF. DNA for the CDR3: TGTGCCAGCACCCAGGGAGAGACCCAGTACTTC.

V gene TRBV7-9 combines with J gene TRBJ2-1, with D perhaps TRBD2 (7 bases). V lost 4 bases to trimming and J lost 3 bases, with 13 bases between them. The CDR3 is made up of 15 amino acids. Germline CDR1 SEHNR, CDR2 FQNEAQ (reference sequence). CDR3 sequence reads: CASSSTSRGYNEQFF. CDR3 bases: TGTGCCAGCAGCTCGACTAGCAGGGGCTACAATGAGCAGTTCTTC. Filled out from reference TRBV7-9 and TRBJ2-1, the complete variable domain reads DTGVSQNPRHKITKRGQNVTFRCDPISEHNRLYWYRQTLGQGPEFLTYFQNEAQLEKSRLLSDRFSAERPKGSFSTLEIQRTEQGDSAMYLCASSSTSRGYNEQFFGPGTRLTVL.

The rearrangement joins TRBV2 to TRBJ1-5; 7 bases match TRBD1. V dropped 4 bases and J dropped 2; count of bases not matched to a gene: 11. This CDR3 contains 17 residues. Germline-derived CDR1 and CDR2 are SNHLY and FYNNEI. For the CDR3, the DNA is TGTGCCAGCAGTGGACGATGGGACAGCATGGGCAATCAGCCCCAGCATTTT. Encoded protein: CASSGRWDSMGNQPQHF.

This rearrangement joins TRBV30 to TRBJ2-3, with D perhaps matching TRBD1 (6 bases). Germline V gene data show CDR1 as GTSNPN and CDR2 as SVGIG (reference sequence). The CDR3 covers 14 residues. The V gene lost 6 bases and the J gene lost 0 bases, with 13 bases spanning the gap. In nucleotides, the CDR3 is TGTGCCTGCAACAGGGTCCTTAGCACAGATACGCAGTATTTT. Translating gives CACNRVLSTDTQYF.

V gene TRBV5-6 combines with J gene TRBJ2-7; 10 positions match TRBD1. CDR1 and CDR2 (germline): SGHDT, YYEEEE. V trimming: 7 bases; J trimming: 2 bases; junction bases outside the gene matches: 12. There are 16 residues in the CDR3. CDR3 sequence: CASSERQGAAPYEQYF. The CDR3 DNA follows: TGTGCCAGCTCGGAACGACAGGGGGCAGCCCCCTACGAGCAGTACTTC.

The V gene is TRBV11-2, the J gene TRBJ2-1, with D possibly matching TRBD1 (6 bases). CDR3 size: 13 residues. Germline CDR1 and CDR2: SGHAT and FQNNGV. V lost 3 bases and J lost 5, with 8 bases in between. DNA for the CDR3: TGTGCCAGCAGCTTTACAGGGAACAATGAGCAGTTCTTC. Translation: CASSFTGNNEQFF. The full variable domain, in which reference TRBV11-2 and TRBJ2-1 provide the parts outside the CDR3, is EAGVAQSPRYKIIEKRQSVAFWCNPISGHATLYWYQQILGQGPKLLIQFQNNGVVDDSQLPKDRFSAERLKGVDSTLKIQPAKLEDSAVYLCASSFTGNNEQFFGPGTRLTVL.

The gene calls are TRBV7-9 and TRBJ1-4, with D perhaps TRBD1 (5 bases). The V end lost 6 bases, the J end lost 8 bases, and 13 bases lay between the germline ends. CDR1 and CDR2 from the germline V gene are SEHNR and FQNEAQ (reference sequence). The CDR3 runs to 13 residues. In nucleotides, the CDR3 is TGTGCCAGCAGATGGGACGGGGAGGAAAAACTGTTTTTT. Protein: CASRWDGEEKLFF.

The chain uses TRBV13 and TRBJ2-2; a possible D gene is TRBD2 (5 bases). The V gene lost 5 bases and the J gene lost 5 bases, with 15 bases spanning the gap. CDR3 length equals 15 residues. Germline V gene sequence: CDR1 PRHDT, CDR2 FYEKMQ (reference sequence). The DNA for the CDR3 is TGTGCCAGCAGCCCGATGGGGAGCCGGACCGGGGAGCTGTTTTTT. Its translation is CASSPMGSRTGELFF.

Of note for this clone: The same CDR3 is also encoded by other DNA sequences in this sample. The CDR3: CASSDLISYEQYF. The CDR3, as DNA: TGTGCCAGCAGTGACCTGATATCGTACGAGCAGTACTTC. This chain uses TRBV6-1 with TRBJ2-7; D call uncertain. There are 13 residues in the CDR3. Deletions cut 3 bases from V and 4 bases from J, with 10 bases between. The germline gives CDR1 MNHNS, CDR2 SASEGT.

This chain uses TRBV27 with TRBJ2-2; 9 bases fit TRBD2. The V gene end was trimmed by 4 bases and the J gene end by 3 bases; junction bases not matched to a gene: 12. Germline lookup yields CDR1 MNHEY and CDR2 SMNVEV (reference sequence). The CDR3 sequence is 18 residues long. Here the CDR3 reads CASSSRDLASGDTGELFF. CDR3 nucleotide sequence: TGTGCCAGCAGTTCCCGGGACCTTGCTAGCGGGGACACCGGGGAGCTGTTTTTT.

The rearrangement joins TRBV28 to TRBJ2-1; D is uncertain. V lost 7 bases and J lost 2, with 3 bases in between. The CDR3 consists of 11 residues. Germline CDR1 reads MDHEN; CDR2 reads SYDVKM. CDR3: CASNAYNEQFF. In nucleotides, the CDR3 is TGTGCCAGCAATGCCTACAATGAGCAGTTCTTC.

The chain links TRBV4-1 to TRBJ2-7; D gene uncertain. Germline V gives CDR1 MGHRA, CDR2 YSYEKL. Trimming stripped 4 bases from V and 3 bases from J, with 13 bases between. The CDR3 length is 14 residues. The CDR3 nucleotides are TGCGCCAGCAGCCCAATTGGCGGCCTCTACGAGCAGTACTTC. Protein: CASSPIGGLYEQYF.

This clone was picked up a small number of times. This chain connects TRBV9 to TRBJ1-1; unclear D gene. V lost 1 base and J lost 4, with 8 bases in between. This CDR3 is built from 13 residues. The germline gives CDR1 SGDLS, CDR2 YYNGEE. The chain's CDR3 is CASSVWEGTEAFF. The CDR3 nucleotides read TGTGCCAGCAGCGTATGGGAGGGCACTGAAGCTTTCTTT.

The chain employs TRBV30 and TRBJ1-1; unclear D gene. The CDR3 runs to 11 residues. Trimming removed 1 base at V and 6 bases at J, with 6 bases between. Germline V gene data show CDR1 as GTSNPN and CDR2 as SVGIG (reference sequence). CDR3 DNA sequence: TGTGCCTGGAGTGGCGCAGCTGAAGCTTTCTTT. Amino acid sequence: CAWSGAAEAFF.